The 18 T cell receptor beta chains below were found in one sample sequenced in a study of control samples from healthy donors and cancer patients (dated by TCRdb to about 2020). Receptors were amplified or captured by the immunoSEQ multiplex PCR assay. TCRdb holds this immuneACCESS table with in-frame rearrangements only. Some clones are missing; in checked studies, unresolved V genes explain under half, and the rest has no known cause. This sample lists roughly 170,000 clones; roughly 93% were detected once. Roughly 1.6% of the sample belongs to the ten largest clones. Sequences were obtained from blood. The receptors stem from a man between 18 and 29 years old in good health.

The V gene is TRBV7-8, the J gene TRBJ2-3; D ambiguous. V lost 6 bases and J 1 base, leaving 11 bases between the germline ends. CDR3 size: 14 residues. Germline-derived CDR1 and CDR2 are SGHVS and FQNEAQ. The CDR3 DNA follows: TGTGCCAGCAGTCAGCTAGTGGGCACAGATACGCAGTATTTT. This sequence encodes CASSQLVGTDTQYF.

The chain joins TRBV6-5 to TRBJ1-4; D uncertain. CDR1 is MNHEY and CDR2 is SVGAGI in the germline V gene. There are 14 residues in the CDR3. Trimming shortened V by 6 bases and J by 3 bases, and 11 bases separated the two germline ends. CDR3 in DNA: TGTGCCAGCAGCAGACACGGGGCTAATGAAAAACTGTTTTTT. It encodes CASSRHGANEKLFF.

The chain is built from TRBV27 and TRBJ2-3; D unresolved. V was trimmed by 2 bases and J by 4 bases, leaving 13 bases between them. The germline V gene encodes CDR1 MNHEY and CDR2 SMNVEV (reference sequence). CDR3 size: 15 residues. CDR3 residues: CASSLALRASDTQYF. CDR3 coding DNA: TGTGCCAGCAGTTTAGCGTTAAGGGCATCAGATACGCAGTATTTT.

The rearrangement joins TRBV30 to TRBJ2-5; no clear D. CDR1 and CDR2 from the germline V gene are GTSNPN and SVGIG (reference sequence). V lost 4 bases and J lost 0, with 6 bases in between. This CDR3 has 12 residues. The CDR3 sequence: CAWNEYQETQYF. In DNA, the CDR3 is TGTGCCTGGAACGAGTACCAAGAGACCCAGTACTTC.

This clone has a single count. DNA for the CDR3: TGTGCCAGCAGCCCTAAGGAACTTAGGGGGGCAGATACGCAGTATTTT. Its translation: CASSPKELRGADTQYF. The chain carries TRBV7-9 and TRBJ2-3; possibly TRBD1 or TRBD2 for D (6 bases each). CDR1 SEHNR and CDR2 FQNEAQ come from the germline V gene (reference sequence). There are 16 residues in the CDR3. V lost 5 bases, J lost 4 bases, and 19 bases lay in between.

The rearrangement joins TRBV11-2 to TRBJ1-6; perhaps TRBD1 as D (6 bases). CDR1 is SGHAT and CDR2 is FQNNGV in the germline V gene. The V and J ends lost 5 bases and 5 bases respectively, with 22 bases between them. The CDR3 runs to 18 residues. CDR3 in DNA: TGTGCCAGCAGCCCCAGGGTCGGGGGGCTTACAGATAATTCACCCCTCCACTTT. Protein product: CASSPRVGGLTDNSPLHF.

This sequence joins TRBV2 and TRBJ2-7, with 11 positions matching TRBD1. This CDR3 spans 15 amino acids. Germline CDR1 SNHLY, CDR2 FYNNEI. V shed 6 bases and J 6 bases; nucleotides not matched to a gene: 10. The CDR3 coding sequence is TGTGCCAGCAGCTTACTCTCCGGGACAGGGGGCGAGCAGTACTTC. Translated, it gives CASSLLSGTGGEQYF.

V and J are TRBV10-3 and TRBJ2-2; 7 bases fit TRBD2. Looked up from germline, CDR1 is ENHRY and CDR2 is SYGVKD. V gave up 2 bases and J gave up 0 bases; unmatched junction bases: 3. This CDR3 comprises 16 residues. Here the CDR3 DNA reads TGTGCCATCAGTGAGCCGACTAGCCCGAACACCGGGGAGCTGTTTTTT. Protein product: CAISEPTSPNTGELFF.

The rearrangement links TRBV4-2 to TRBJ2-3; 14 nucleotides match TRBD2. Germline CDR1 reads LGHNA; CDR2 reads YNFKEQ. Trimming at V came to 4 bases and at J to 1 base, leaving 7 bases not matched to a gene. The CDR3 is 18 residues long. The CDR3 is CASSPHSGLAGGTDTQYF. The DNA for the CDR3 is TGTGCCAGCAGCCCTCATTCGGGACTAGCGGGGGGCACAGATACGCAGTATTTT.

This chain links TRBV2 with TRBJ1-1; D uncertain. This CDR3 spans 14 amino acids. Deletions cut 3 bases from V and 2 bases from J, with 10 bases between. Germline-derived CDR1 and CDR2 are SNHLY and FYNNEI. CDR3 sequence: CASSEGVINTEAFF. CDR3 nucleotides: TGTGCCAGCAGTGAGGGAGTGATAAACACTGAAGCTTTCTTT.

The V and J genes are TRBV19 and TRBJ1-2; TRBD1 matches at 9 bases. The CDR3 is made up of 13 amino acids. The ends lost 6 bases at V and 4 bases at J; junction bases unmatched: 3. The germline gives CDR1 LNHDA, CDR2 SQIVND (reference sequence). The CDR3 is CASRTTGGYGYTF. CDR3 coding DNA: TGTGCCAGTAGGACGACAGGGGGCTATGGCTACACCTTC.

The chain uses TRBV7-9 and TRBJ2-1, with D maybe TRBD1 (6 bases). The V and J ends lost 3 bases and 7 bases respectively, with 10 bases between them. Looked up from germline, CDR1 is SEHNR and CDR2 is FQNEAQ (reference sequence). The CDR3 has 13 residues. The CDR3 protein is CASSFPTGNEQFF. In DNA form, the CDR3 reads TGTGCCAGCAGCTTCCCCACAGGGAATGAGCAGTTCTTC.

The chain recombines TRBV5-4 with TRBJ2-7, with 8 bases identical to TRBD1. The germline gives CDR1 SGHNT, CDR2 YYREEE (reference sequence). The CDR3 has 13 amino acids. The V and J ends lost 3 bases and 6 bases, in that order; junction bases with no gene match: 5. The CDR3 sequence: CASSSSGGSEQYF. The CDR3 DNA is TGTGCCAGCAGCTCATCAGGGGGCTCCGAGCAGTACTTC.

The CDR3 is CASSPQTTGNEAFF. The CDR3 nucleotides are TGTGCCAGCTCACCACAGACGACAGGGAATGAAGCTTTCTTT. This chain connects TRBV18 to TRBJ1-1; 7 bases are shared with TRBD1. Germline loops: CDR1 KGHSH, CDR2 LQKENI. V shed 1 base, J shed 7 bases, and the junction held 6 bases outside the gene matches. CDR3 size: 14 residues.

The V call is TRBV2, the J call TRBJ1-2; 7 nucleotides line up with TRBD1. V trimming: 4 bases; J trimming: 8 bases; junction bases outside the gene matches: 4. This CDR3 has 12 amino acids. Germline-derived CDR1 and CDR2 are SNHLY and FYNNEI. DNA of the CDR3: TGTGCCAGCAGTGGGGGGGACAGCGGCTACACCTTC. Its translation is CASSGGDSGYTF.

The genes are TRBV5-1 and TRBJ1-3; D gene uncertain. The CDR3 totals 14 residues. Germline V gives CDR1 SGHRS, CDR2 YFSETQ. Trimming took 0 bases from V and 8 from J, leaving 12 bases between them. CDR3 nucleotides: TGCGCCAGCAGCTTGGAGCGACCACGGGACACCATATATTTT. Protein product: CASSLERPRDTIYF.

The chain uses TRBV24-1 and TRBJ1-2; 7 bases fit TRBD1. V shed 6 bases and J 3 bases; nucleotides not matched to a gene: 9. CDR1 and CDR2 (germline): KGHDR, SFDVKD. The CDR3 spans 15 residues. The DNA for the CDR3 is TGTGCCACCAGTTCTCGGACAGGAAATGACTATGGCTACACCTTC. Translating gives CATSSRTGNDYGYTF.

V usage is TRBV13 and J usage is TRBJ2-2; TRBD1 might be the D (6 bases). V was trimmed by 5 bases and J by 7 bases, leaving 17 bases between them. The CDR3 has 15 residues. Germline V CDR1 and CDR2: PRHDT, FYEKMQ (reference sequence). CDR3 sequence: CASSPQQGRSGELFF. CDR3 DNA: TGTGCCAGCAGCCCACAACAGGGACGGAGCGGGGAGCTGTTTTTT. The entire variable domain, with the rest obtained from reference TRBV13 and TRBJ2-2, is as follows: AAGVIQSPRHLIKEKRETATLKCYPIPRHDTVYWYQQGPGQDPQFLISFYEKMQSDKGSIPDRFSAQQFSDYHSELNMSSLELGDSALYFCASSPQQGRSGELFFGEGSRLTVL.